This T cell receptor beta chain was sequenced during a study of blood T cell repertoires in COVID-19. Study overall: Acute and convalescent COVID-19 specimens originated in the United States, Italy and Spain.

The assay was immunoSEQ multiplex PCR, and TCRdb's table has in-frame clones only and misses some. The sample contains around 200,000 clones, around 88% of which appear only once. Trimming took 6 bases from V and 3 from J; bases not matched to a gene: 7. CDR3 length equals 14 residues. The V gene's germline CDR1 is SGHRS and CDR2 YFSETQ. V usage is TRBV5-1 and J usage is TRBJ2-7; 9 positions agree with TRBD1. What was sequenced was PBMCs or T cells enriched from blood (not recorded which). The receptor was isolated from a woman in her 30s who had been exposed to COVID-19. CDR3 nucleotides: TGCGCCAGCACCCCGGGACAGGGATTCTACGAGCAGTACTTC. It codes for CASTPGQGFYEQYF.